This TCR beta chain was obtained from a study of OX40 agonist ivuxolimab in advanced cancers. Regarding this clone: The target antigen is unknown.

Study-level points and caveats: Individuals who were partial responders at 0.1-3.0 mg/kg had clonal expansion that ranked among the lowest. Expanded clones were, on average, more numerous among CD8+ T cells than CD4+.

The CDR3 loop spans 15 amino acids. The J segment lost 2 bases and the V segment lost 5 bases, leaving 8 bases of the junction unmatched. Germline V CDR1 and CDR2: MNHEY, SVGAGI. Sequencing was performed with immunoSEQ multiplex PCR; in TCRdb, only in-frame clones are kept and a portion is missing. The sample holds about 84,000 clones, 94% seen once. Blood was sampled at baseline, cycle 4 day 1, and cycle 7 day 1. The genes are TRBV6-5 and TRBJ1-2, with TRBD1 identical over 7 bases. Sequenced material: CD4+ or CD8+ T cells sorted from blood, taken in a trial of the OX40 agonist ivuxolimab. This receptor was obtained from an adult with an advanced solid tumor such as melanoma, head and neck, liver or kidney cancer. CDR3 nucleotides: TGTGCCAGCAGTCCGGCTCAGGGACAGAACTATGGCTACACCTTC. It encodes CASSPAQGQNYGYTF.